A single sample gave rise to the 20 T cell receptor beta chains below, sequenced in a study of graft-versus-host responses after intestinal transplantation. Profiling relied on immunoSEQ multiplex PCR, and the TCRdb table lists in-frame clones only, not all of them. Of about 120,000 clones in the sample, 90% are singletons; the top ten hold roughly 0.2%. Their recognized antigens are unknown. The sample in question was unstimulated CD4+ T cells sorted from spleen or lymph node cells, obtained before intestinal transplant. These receptors all come from a human donor who received an intestinal transplant.

This chain joins TRBV4-1 and TRBJ2-7; 11 positions agree with TRBD2. The V segment lost 1 base and the J segment 7 bases; nucleotides outside the gene matches: 6. There are 15 residues in the CDR3. Looked up from germline, CDR1 is MGHRA and CDR2 is YSYEKL. Here the CDR3 DNA reads TGCGCCAGCAGCCAAGGGGTAGCGGGAGGGCGGGAGCAGTACTTC. Amino acids: CASSQGVAGGREQYF.

This clone was picked up one time. The chain joins TRBV7-2 to TRBJ2-6; the match to TRBD1 covers 10 bases. Germline V gene data show CDR1 as SGHTA and CDR2 as FQGNSA. The CDR3 loop spans 18 amino acids. V dropped 5 bases and J dropped 0; count of bases not matched to a gene: 7. The CDR3 sequence is CASSQGQGFSSGANVLTF. In DNA, the CDR3 is TGTGCCAGCAGCCAGGGACAGGGGTTCTCCTCTGGGGCCAACGTCCTGACTTTC.

V gene TRBV2 combines with J gene TRBJ2-3; 10 nucleotides line up with TRBD2. CDR3 size: 17 residues. Losses at the gene ends were 3 bases for V and 1 base for J; bases not matched to a gene: 7. In germline, CDR1 is SNHLY, CDR2 FYNNEI. CDR3 sequence (DNA): TGTGCCAGCAGTGAGGCGTGGACTAGCGGCCGCACAGATACGCAGTATTTT. Protein sequence: CASSEAWTSGRTDTQYF.

This rearrangement joins TRBV15 to TRBJ2-1; 7 bases match TRBD1. The V gene end was trimmed by 0 bases and the J gene end by 4 bases; junction bases not matched to a gene: 6. The V gene's germline CDR1 is LNHNV and CDR2 YYDKDF (reference sequence). This CDR3 is 16 amino acids long. CDR3 loop: CATSRDHRGLYNEQFF. CDR3 DNA sequence: TGTGCCACCAGCAGAGATCACAGGGGCCTGTACAATGAGCAGTTCTTC.

This rearrangement joins TRBV19 to TRBJ2-2; possible D gene TRBD1, 5 bases. V shed 3 bases and J shed 0 bases, with 11 bases lying between them. The germline CDR1 and CDR2 sequences are LNHDA and SQIVND (reference sequence). The CDR3 length is 16 residues. The CDR3 bases are TGTGCCAGTAGTATTACACAGGTACCGAACACCGGGGAGCTGTTTTTT. It is translated as CASSITQVPNTGELFF.

This chain connects TRBV6-1 to TRBJ1-3; no reliable D call. This CDR3 has 13 amino acids. V shed 7 bases and J shed 2 bases, with 9 bases lying between them. Germline V gives CDR1 MNHNS, CDR2 SASEGT. For the CDR3, the DNA is TGTGCCAGCACAGGAACAGCTGGAAACACCATATATTTT. Its translation is CASTGTAGNTIYF.

The table lists this clone with a count of one. J is TRBJ2-2 and V is TRBV28; 13 nucleotides line up with TRBD2. The CDR3 runs to 15 residues. Trimming took 5 bases from V and 6 from J; bases not matched to a gene: 3. The V gene's germline CDR1 is MDHEN and CDR2 SYDVKM. Here the CDR3 reads CASSQGLAGPGELFF. The CDR3 DNA reads as TGTGCCAGCAGTCAGGGACTAGCGGGACCCGGGGAGCTGTTTTTT.

J is TRBJ2-1 and V is TRBV10-3, with D possibly TRBD2 on 5 matching bases. This CDR3 has 15 amino acids. In germline, CDR1 is ENHRY, CDR2 SYGVKD. Trimming took off 4 bases at V and 8 bases at J, with 18 bases between the two ends. The CDR3 nucleotides are TGTGCCATCAGTGCGGGTGAGGGTTTGATCGATGAGCAGTTCTTC. Protein product: CAISAGEGLIDEQFF.

A word on this clone: Relative to the germline gene, one junction end is altered; a read error may explain this. The chain recombines TRBV6-1 with TRBJ2-7, with 9 nucleotides matching TRBD2. CDR3 size: 13 residues. Germline V gene lookup returns CDR1 MNHNS and CDR2 SASEGT. CDR3 sequence (DNA): TGTGCCACCAGTAGCGGGAGCAGGTACGAGCAGTACTTC. This sequence encodes CATSSGSRYEQYF.

This chain connects TRBV7-9 to TRBJ1-2; a possible D gene is TRBD1 (5 bases). V gave up 2 bases and J gave up 2 bases, with 12 bases separating them. CDR3 size: 15 residues. Germline loops: CDR1 SEHNR, CDR2 FQNEAQ (reference sequence). The DNA of the CDR3 is TGTGCCAGCAGCTTAAGGCTGGGGCAGAACTATGGCTACACCTTC. Protein sequence: CASSLRLGQNYGYTF. Variable domain in full (rest from reference TRBV7-9 and TRBJ1-2): DTGVSQNPRHKITKRGQNVTFRCDPISEHNRLYWYRQTLGQGPEFLTYFQNEAQLEKSRLLSDRFSAERPKGSFSTLEIQRTEQGDSAMYLCASSLRLGQNYGYTFGSGTRLTVV.

The chain couples TRBV19 to TRBJ2-1, with D possibly being TRBD2 (6 bases). From germline, CDR1 is LNHDA and CDR2 SQIVND (reference sequence). V was pared by 4 bases and J by 5 bases, with 15 bases between. This CDR3 comprises 15 residues. The DNA for the CDR3 is TGTGCCAGTAGTACTCAAGCGGGTCCCCACAATGAGCAGTTCTTC. Amino acids: CASSTQAGPHNEQFF.

The rearrangement links TRBV10-1 to TRBJ2-2; 8 bases match TRBD1. V lost 10 bases to trimming and J lost 0 bases; unmatched junction nucleotides: 7. Germline V gives CDR1 WNHNN, CDR2 SYGVQD (reference sequence). This CDR3 spans 15 amino acids. CDR3 DNA sequence: TGCGCCACTTCGACAGGGGCAGCGAACACCGGGGAGCTGTTTTTT. It codes for CATSTGAANTGELFF.

The gene calls are TRBV19 and TRBJ2-4, with 8 nucleotides matching TRBD1. Germline-derived CDR1 and CDR2 are LNHDA and SQIVND (reference sequence). CDR3 length: 13 amino acids. After removal of 2 bases from V and 6 bases from J, the junction contained 0 bases not matched to a gene. The CDR3 is CASSIQGANIQYF. CDR3 nucleotides: TGTGCCAGTAGTATACAGGGGGCAAACATTCAGTACTTC.

V and J are TRBV2 and TRBJ2-5; TRBD1 matches at 8 bases. The J segment lost 5 bases and the V segment lost 4 bases, leaving 9 bases of the junction unmatched. This CDR3 region has 15 residues. The V gene's germline CDR1 is SNHLY and CDR2 FYNNEI. Here the CDR3 DNA reads TGTGCCAGCAGTGGCTCCCCAGGGGGCTTGGAGACCCAGTACTTC. It encodes CASSGSPGGLETQYF.

The chain joins TRBV5-1 to TRBJ2-7; D is perhaps TRBD1 (6 bases). With 0 bases removed from V and 5 bases from J, the gap between germline ends came to 18 bases. This CDR3 has 16 residues. Germline CDR1 is SGHRS and CDR2 is YFSETQ. CDR3 bases: TGCGCCAGCAGCTTGGCCAGTGGGACATTAACCCACGAGCAGTACTTC. This codes for CASSLASGTLTHEQYF.

The chain combines TRBV5-4 with TRBJ2-5; 9 bases match TRBD1. The length of the CDR3 is 15 residues. V was pared by 4 bases and J by 5 bases, with 9 bases of the junction left unmatched. In germline, CDR1 is SGHNT, CDR2 YYREEE (reference sequence). The DNA for the CDR3 is TGTGCCAGCAGCACCCGACAGGGGGTCGGGGAGACCCAGTACTTC. Translated: CASSTRQGVGETQYF.

V is TRBV7-9 and J is TRBJ1-2, with D maybe TRBD1 (5 bases). Looked up from germline, CDR1 is SEHNR and CDR2 is FQNEAQ (reference sequence). V lost 1 base and J lost 6, with 9 bases in between. CDR3 size: 13 residues. CDR3: CASSLDRPHGYTF. The CDR3 DNA reads as TGTGCCAGCAGCTTAGACAGGCCCCATGGCTACACCTTC.

This chain links TRBV18 with TRBJ1-4, with 7 nucleotides matching TRBD1. Unmatched junction bases numbered 6, after V lost 0 bases and J lost 8 bases. The CDR3 extends over 15 amino acids. Germline CDR1 reads KGHSH; CDR2 reads LQKENI. CDR3 in DNA: TGTGCCAGCTCACCACCGGGACAGACGGGCGAAAAACTGTTTTTT. Its protein is CASSPPGQTGEKLFF.

The chain uses TRBV6-5 and TRBJ2-3; tentative D call: TRBD2 (5 bases). CDR3 length equals 13 residues. Trimming pared 5 bases from V and 4 bases from J, leaving 10 bases between. Looked up from germline, CDR1 is MNHEY and CDR2 is SVGAGI. The CDR3 here is CASSRLTSDTQYF. In DNA, the CDR3 is TGTGCCAGCAGTCGACTAACTTCAGATACGCAGTATTTT.

The chain carries TRBV6-1 and TRBJ1-1; no reliable D call. The V gene's germline CDR1 is MNHNS and CDR2 SASEGT. The germline V and J ends were trimmed by 4 bases and 1 base, with 13 bases remaining between them. CDR3 length equals 15 residues. CDR3: CASSGSSGKNTEAFF. As DNA, the CDR3 is TGTGCCAGCAGTGGATCCTCCGGGAAGAACACTGAAGCTTTCTTT.